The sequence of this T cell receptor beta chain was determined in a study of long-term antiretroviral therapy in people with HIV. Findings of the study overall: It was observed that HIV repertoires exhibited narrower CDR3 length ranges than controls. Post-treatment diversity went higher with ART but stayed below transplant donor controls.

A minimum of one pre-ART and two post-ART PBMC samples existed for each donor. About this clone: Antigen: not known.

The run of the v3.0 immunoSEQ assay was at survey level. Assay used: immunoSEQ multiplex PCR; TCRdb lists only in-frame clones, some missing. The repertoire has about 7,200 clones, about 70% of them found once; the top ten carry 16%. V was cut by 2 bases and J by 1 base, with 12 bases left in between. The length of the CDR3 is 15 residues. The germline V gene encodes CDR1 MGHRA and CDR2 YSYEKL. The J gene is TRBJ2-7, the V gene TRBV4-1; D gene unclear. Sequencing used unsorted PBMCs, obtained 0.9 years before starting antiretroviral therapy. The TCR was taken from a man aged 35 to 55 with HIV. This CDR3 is CASSQMAVSSYEQYF. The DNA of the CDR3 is TGCGCCAGCAGCCAAATGGCGGTGAGTTCCTACGAGCAGTACTTC.